Presented here are 12 T cell receptor beta chains from one specimen sequenced in a study of blood T cell repertoires in COVID-19. Assay used: immunoSEQ multiplex PCR; TCRdb lists only in-frame clones, some missing. The sample consists of about 250,000 clones, under 85% of them appearing once. The sequenced material came from peripheral blood. Receptors originate from a woman in her forties with active or convalescent COVID-19.

The rearrangement uses TRBV6-5 and TRBJ1-1; D gene uncertain. The CDR3 runs to 16 residues. Germline V gives CDR1 MNHEY, CDR2 SVGAGI. Trimming pared 4 bases from V and 1 base from J, leaving 16 bases between. In DNA form, the CDR3 reads TGTGCCAGCAGTTTTCGAAGGACGGGAGGGAACACTGAAGCTTTCTTT. Protein product: CASSFRRTGGNTEAFF.

The chain couples TRBV7-2 to TRBJ1-5; possible D gene TRBD1, 6 bases. Germline V gene sequence: CDR1 SGHTA, CDR2 FQGNSA. The V and J ends lost 5 bases and 1 base respectively, with 12 bases between them. This CDR3 contains 15 residues. DNA of the CDR3: TGTGCCAGCAGCCCTACAGGGCGCAGCAATCAGCCCCAGCATTTT. This translates into CASSPTGRSNQPQHF.

The chain is built from TRBV7-3 and TRBJ2-5; 8 positions agree with TRBD1. This CDR3 has 16 amino acids. J gave up 5 bases and V 1 base, and 9 bases lay outside the gene matches. Germline V gene sequence: CDR1 SGHTA, CDR2 FQGTGA. The CDR3, as DNA: TGTGCCAGCAGCTTAAGGGGCAGGGGGCATGGGGAGACCCAGTACTTC. Its protein is CASSLRGRGHGETQYF.

CDR3 region: CASSLMGTGDSPLHF. The DNA of the CDR3 is TGTGCCAGCAGCTTGATGGGGACAGGGGATTCACCCCTCCACTTT. The chain combines TRBV5-4 with TRBJ1-6; 10 positions match TRBD1. The germline gives CDR1 SGHNT, CDR2 YYREEE (reference sequence). V lost 1 base, J lost 8 bases, and 3 bases stayed unmatched. This CDR3 comprises 15 residues. The entire variable domain, with the rest obtained from reference TRBV5-4 and TRBJ1-6, is as follows: ETGVTQSPTHLIKTRGQQVTLRCSSQSGHNTVSWYQQALGQGPQFIFQYYREEENGRGNFPPRFSGLQFPNYSSELNVNALELDDSALYLCASSLMGTGDSPLHFGNGTRLTVT.

This chain links TRBV28 with TRBJ1-2, with D perhaps TRBD1 (5 bases). CDR1 and CDR2 (germline): MDHEN, SYDVKM. Trimming removed 3 bases from V and 4 bases from J, with 9 bases in between. This CDR3 region has 13 residues. The CDR3 reads CASSFGGGYGYTF. The CDR3 DNA follows: TGTGCCAGCAGTTTTGGGGGGGGCTATGGCTACACCTTC.

This clone was seen a single time. The J gene is TRBJ1-2, the V gene TRBV5-1; 10 bases align to TRBD1. Germline CDR1 reads SGHRS; CDR2 reads YFSETQ. The ends lost 2 bases at V and 7 bases at J; junction bases unmatched: 11. This CDR3 has 16 residues. The CDR3 DNA reads TGCGCCAGCAGCTTAATCCGGGACAGGGGAATAGGTGGCTACACCTTC. It translates to CASSLIRDRGIGGYTF.

The chain couples TRBV6-2 or TRBV6-3 to TRBJ2-7; 9 nucleotides match TRBD1. Trimming took 4 bases from V and 2 from J; bases not matched to a gene: 6. Germline V gene data show CDR1 as MNHEY and CDR2 as SVGEGT. The CDR3 is 15 amino acids. The CDR3 nucleotides read TGTGCCAGCAGTTTAACGGGACAGGGAACCTACGAGCAGTACGTC. This gives the protein CASSLTGQGTYEQYV.

The chain carries TRBV27 and TRBJ2-7; 7 positions agree with TRBD1. The CDR3 loop spans 15 amino acids. The germline gives CDR1 MNHEY, CDR2 SMNVEV (reference sequence). Losses at the gene ends were 4 bases for V and 3 bases for J; bases not matched to a gene: 9. CDR3 sequence (DNA): TGTGCCAGCAGTTCATACCGACAGGGAAGCTACGAGCAGTACGTC. This translates into CASSSYRQGSYEQYV.

This clone was observed at least ten times. V usage is TRBV3-1 (or the pseudogene TRBV3-2) and J usage is TRBJ1-3, with 7 bases aligning to TRBD1. Germline V lookup: CDR1 LGHDT, CDR2 YNNKEL (reference sequence). The CDR3 has 14 residues. With 1 base clipped from V and 7 bases from J, the junction kept 4 bases outside the gene matches. The CDR3 region has the DNA TGTGCCAGCAGCCAAGGACAGGGAAAGAACACCATATATTTT. It yields the protein CASSQGQGKNTIYF.

This sequence joins TRBV3-1 (or the pseudogene TRBV3-2) and TRBJ1-2; tentatively, D is TRBD1 (6 bases). V lost 0 bases, J lost 4 bases, and 9 bases lay in between. This CDR3 has 14 residues. The germline gives CDR1 LGHDT, CDR2 YNNKEL (reference sequence). The CDR3 bases are TGTGCCAGCAGCCAAGATAGGGGGTTCTATGGCTACACCTTC. This codes for CASSQDRGFYGYTF.

The chain carries TRBV29-1 and TRBJ1-3, with D tentatively TRBD1 (6 bases). Deletions cut 4 bases from V and 8 bases from J, with 12 bases between. The CDR3 has 12 amino acids. The germline V gene has CDR1 SQVTM and CDR2 ANQGSEA. CDR3 protein: CSVVPRGDTIYF. The CDR3 DNA sequence: TGCAGCGTTGTCCCCAGGGGCGACACCATATATTTT. Complete variable domain (other parts from reference TRBV29-1 and TRBJ1-3): SAVISQKPSRDICQRGTSLTIQCQVDSQVTMMFWYRQQPGQSLTLIATANQGSEATYESGFVIDKFPISRPNLTFSTLTVSNMSPEDSSIYLCSVVPRGDTIYFGEGSWLTVV.

The V and J genes are TRBV5-6 and TRBJ1-6; 7 bases agree with TRBD1. J gave up 3 bases and V 5 bases, and 5 bases lay outside the gene matches. CDR1 and CDR2 (germline): SGHDT, YYEEEE. The CDR3 spans 15 residues. The CDR3 loop is CASRRQGGYNSPLHF. The CDR3 DNA sequence: TGTGCCAGCAGAAGACAGGGAGGCTATAATTCACCCCTCCACTTT.